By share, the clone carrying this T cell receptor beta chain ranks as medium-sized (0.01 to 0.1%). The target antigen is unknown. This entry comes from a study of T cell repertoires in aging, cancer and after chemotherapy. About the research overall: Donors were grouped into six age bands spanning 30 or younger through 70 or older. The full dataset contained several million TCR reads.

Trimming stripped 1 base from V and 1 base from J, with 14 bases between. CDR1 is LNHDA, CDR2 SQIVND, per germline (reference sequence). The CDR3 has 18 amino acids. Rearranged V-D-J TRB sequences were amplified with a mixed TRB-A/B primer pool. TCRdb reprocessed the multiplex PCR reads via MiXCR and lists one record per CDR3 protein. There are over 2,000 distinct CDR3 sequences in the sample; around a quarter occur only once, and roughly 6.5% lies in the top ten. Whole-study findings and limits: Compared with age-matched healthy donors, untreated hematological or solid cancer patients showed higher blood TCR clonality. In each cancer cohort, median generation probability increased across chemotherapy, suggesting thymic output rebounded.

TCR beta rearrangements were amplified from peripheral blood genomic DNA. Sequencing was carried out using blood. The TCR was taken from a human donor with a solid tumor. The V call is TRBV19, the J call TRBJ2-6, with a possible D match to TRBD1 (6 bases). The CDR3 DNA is TGTGCCAGTAGTATAGTTCAGGGGCGCCTGTCTGGGGCCAACGTCCTGACTTTC. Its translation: CASSIVQGRLSGANVLTF.